These 18 T cell receptor beta chains originate from one sample sequenced in a study of CD8 T cells in ankylosing spondylitis. Via MiXCR, TCRdb re-called the 5' RACE reads, giving one row per CDR3 protein. The sample records roughly 48,000 distinct CDR3 sequences, 7.4% being singletons. Material for sequencing was blood, either unsorted or a sorted T cell fraction (not recorded which). The receptors come from a female donor with ankylosing spondylitis or in good health (not recorded which).

This clonotype has only a few counts. The rearrangement uses TRBV5-1 and TRBJ2-1, with 8 bases that match TRBD1. Trimming took 0 bases from V and 4 from J; bases not matched to a gene: 3. Germline loops: CDR1 SGHRS, CDR2 YFSETQ. The CDR3 has 15 amino acids. The CDR3 bases are TGCGCCAGCAGCTTGGACGGGACAGGTTACAATGAGCAGTTCTTC. It encodes CASSLDGTGYNEQFF.

There are many counts of this clonotype. V usage is TRBV5-1 and J usage is TRBJ2-7; D not resolved. The CDR3 loop spans 14 amino acids. Germline-derived CDR1 and CDR2 are SGHRS and YFSETQ. Between the trimmed V and J ends, which lost 1 base and 6 bases, there was a span of 14 bases. CDR3 bases: TGCGCCAGCAGCTTGTTTTTCTTCGTTGGCGAGCAGTACGTC. The encoded protein is CASSLFFFVGEQYV.

The chain has TRBV5-5 and TRBJ1-3, with D unclear. With 4 bases removed from V and 8 bases from J, the gap between germline ends came to 10 bases. CDR1 and CDR2 from the germline V gene are SGHKS and YYEKEE (reference sequence). This CDR3 has 12 amino acids. The chain's CDR3 is CASSRLWDTIYF. The CDR3 DNA follows: TGTGCCAGCAGCCGCCTATGGGACACCATATATTTT.

Concerning this clonotype itself: The junction and the germline gene differ at one end; a read error may be behind it. The rearrangement uses TRBV5-1 and TRBJ2-1; tentatively, D is TRBD1 (6 bases). CDR3 length: 15 amino acids. The germline gives CDR1 SGHRS, CDR2 YFSETQ. The CDR3 nucleotides read TGCGCCAGCAGCTTGCAGGGGCAGCCCTACACTGAGCAGTTCTTC. Translated: CASSLQGQPYTEQFF. The full variable domain, with the rest looked up from reference TRBV5-1 and TRBJ2-1, is KAGVTQTPRYLIKTRGQQVTLSCSPISGHRSVSWYQQTPGQGLQFLFEYFSETQRNKGNFPGRFSGRQFSNSRSEMNVSTLELGDSALYLCASSLQGQPYTEQFFGPGTRLTVL.

The sample holds many counts of this clonotype. The chain joins TRBV5-1 to TRBJ2-6; the D gene is possibly TRBD1 (5 bases). CDR1 is SGHRS and CDR2 is YFSETQ in the germline V gene. V gave up 4 bases and J gave up 0 bases, with 8 bases separating them. The length of the CDR3 is 15 residues. CDR3 in DNA: TGCGCCAGCAGCGTGGACACCTCTGGGGCCAACGTCCTGACTTTC. Protein: CASSVDTSGANVLTF.

This clonotype was seen repeatedly, ten times or more. The V and J genes are TRBV7-2 and TRBJ1-1, with D hard to call. V lost 2 bases and J lost 6, with 13 bases in between. Per the germline V gene, CDR1 is SGHTA and CDR2 is FQGNSA. The CDR3 is made up of 14 amino acids. The CDR3 nucleotides are TGTGCCAGCAGCTTATACACCGTGGATTCTGAAGCTTTCTTT. As protein: CASSLYTVDSEAFF.

The rearrangement links TRBV10-3 to TRBJ2-1; 9 bases match TRBD2. CDR1 is ENHRY, CDR2 SYGVKD, per germline. The junction had 5 bases not matched to a gene; V was cut back by 5 bases and J by 3 bases. The CDR3 length is 15 residues. The CDR3 DNA follows: TGTGCCATCAGTCCAAGCGGGGGGCACTACAATGAGCAGTTCTTC. Protein: CAISPSGGHYNEQFF.

This clonotype was seen repeatedly, ten times or more. This chain links TRBV11-2 with TRBJ2-2, with a weak D call TRBD1 (6 bases). This CDR3 contains 16 residues. V dropped 0 bases and J dropped 7 bases, with 15 bases sitting between them. Looked up from germline, CDR1 is SGHAT and CDR2 is FQNNGV. This chain's CDR3 is CASSLEGAKASGELFF. The DNA for the CDR3 is TGTGCCAGCAGCTTAGAGGGGGCAAAAGCTAGCGGGGAGCTGTTTTTT.

This clonotype appeared many times. This sequence joins TRBV7-8 and TRBJ2-7; D not certain. The CDR3 has 14 residues. Trimming left V 3 bases short and J 2 bases short, with 11 bases between. CDR1 SGHVS and CDR2 FQNEAQ come from the germline V gene. The CDR3 region is CASSLETGAYEQYF. CDR3 DNA sequence: TGTGCCAGCAGCTTGGAGACTGGGGCCTACGAGCAGTACTTC.

This clonotype was seen ten or more times. This chain uses TRBV5-1 with TRBJ2-3; 9 nucleotides agree with TRBD1. The CDR3 covers 15 residues. Germline CDR1 reads SGHRS; CDR2 reads YFSETQ. J lost 1 base, V lost 0 bases, and 0 bases had no gene match. The CDR3 is CASSLGDRGTDTQYF. CDR3 bases: TGCGCCAGCAGCTTGGGGGACAGGGGCACAGATACGCAGTATTTT.

The chain combines TRBV7-2 with TRBJ2-2; 9 nucleotides line up with TRBD1. Germline V gene data show CDR1 as SGHTA and CDR2 as FQGNSA. The CDR3 is 15 residues long. Trimming cost V 5 bases and J 0 bases; bases outside gene matches: 1. The CDR3 reads CASSGTGSNTGELFF. The DNA for the CDR3 is TGTGCCAGCAGCGGGACAGGGTCGAACACCGGGGAGCTGTTTTTT.

This clonotype was seen many times. This chain's CDR3 is CASSFDRKTDTQYF. The CDR3 DNA reads as TGTGCCAGCAGTTTCGACAGAAAGACAGATACGCAGTATTTT. The chain has TRBV12-3 or TRBV12-4 and TRBJ2-3, with D possibly matching TRBD1 (5 bases). The V gene lost 3 bases and the J gene lost 3 bases, with 10 bases spanning the gap. This CDR3 has 14 amino acids.

The chain is built from TRBV7-9 and TRBJ1-5; 8 bases match TRBD1. With 5 bases clipped from V and 2 bases from J, the junction kept 2 bases outside the gene matches. The CDR3 extends over 14 amino acids. Looked up from germline, CDR1 is SEHNR and CDR2 is FQNEAQ (reference sequence). In DNA, the CDR3 is TGTGCCAGCAGCCCGGGACAGGGCAATCAGCCCCAGCATTTT. Translating gives CASSPGQGNQPQHF.

This clonotype was recorded many times. The J gene is TRBJ1-5, the V gene TRBV20-1; 9 bases line up with TRBD1. V trimming: 0 bases; J trimming: 7 bases; junction bases outside the gene matches: 7. There are 15 residues in the CDR3. Germline loops: CDR1 DFQATT, CDR2 SNEGSKA (reference sequence). The CDR3 sequence is CSARESGQGDQPQHF. The DNA for the CDR3 is TGCAGTGCTAGAGAATCGGGACAGGGCGACCAGCCCCAGCATTTT.

V and J are TRBV6-6 and TRBJ1-1; D may be TRBD1 (5 bases). V shed 2 bases and J shed 1 base, with 11 bases lying between them. Germline assignment: CDR1 MNHNY and CDR2 SVGAGI (reference sequence). The CDR3 sequence is 15 residues long. The CDR3 spells CASSYPTAGNTEAFF. Here the CDR3 DNA reads TGTGCCAGCAGTTACCCGACAGCCGGGAACACTGAAGCTTTCTTT.

The table lists this clonotype with a few counts. This rearrangement joins TRBV20-1 to TRBJ1-1, with no clear D. The CDR3 length is 14 residues. V gave up 6 bases and J gave up 4 bases, with 18 bases separating them. Per germline, CDR1 DFQATT and CDR2 SNEGSKA (reference sequence). The CDR3 spells CSARPGPRTTEAFF. CDR3 sequence (DNA): TGCAGTGCCCGTCCCGGACCCCGGACCACTGAAGCTTTCTTT.

This clonotype has a count of ten or more. As DNA, the CDR3 is TGCGCCAGCAGCTTTATGGGTGAGGATCAGCCCCAGCATTTT. It encodes CASSFMGEDQPQHF. V gene TRBV5-1 combines with J gene TRBJ1-5; no firm D call. V dropped 2 bases and J dropped 5 bases, with 11 bases sitting between them. Per germline, CDR1 SGHRS and CDR2 YFSETQ. The CDR3 contains 14 residues.

Ten or more counts support this clonotype. This chain connects TRBV5-1 to TRBJ1-5; D is unclear. The CDR3 extends over 13 amino acids. CDR1 is SGHRS, CDR2 YFSETQ, per germline. The V end was cut by 0 bases, the J end by 4 bases, with 5 bases between. The DNA of the CDR3 is TGCGCCAGCAGCTTGGTGGGGAATCAGCCCCAGCATTTT. As protein: CASSLVGNQPQHF. Full variable domain (outside the CDR3, taken from reference TRBV5-1 and TRBJ1-5): KAGVTQTPRYLIKTRGQQVTLSCSPISGHRSVSWYQQTPGQGLQFLFEYFSETQRNKGNFPGRFSGRQFSNSRSEMNVSTLELGDSALYLCASSLVGNQPQHFGDGTRLSIL.